This record covers a single T cell receptor beta chain. Germline V gene sequence: CDR1 LNHDA, CDR2 SQIVND (reference sequence). The V and J ends lost 7 bases and 3 bases, in that order; junction bases with no gene match: 6. The CDR3 totals 14 residues. The sample belongs to a study of blood T cell repertoires in COVID-19. The table came from immunoSEQ multiplex PCR; TCRdb's copy has only in-frame clones and leaves some out. The repertoire holds some 250,000 clones, with 70% to 90% as singletons. The sample comprised peripheral blood. This sequence joins TRBV19 and TRBJ1-2, with TRBD1 identical over 9 bases. The TCR was taken from a woman in her thirties or forties who had recovered from COVID-19. CDR3 bases: TGTGCCAGTACGCGGACAGGGGCCTACTATGGCTACACCTTC. This gives the protein CASTRTGAYYGYTF.